Shown below are 11 T cell receptor beta chains from a single sample sequenced in a study of blood T cell repertoires in COVID-19. This table comes from immunoSEQ multiplex PCR, and its TCRdb copy is limited to in-frame clones, with some not included. The sample has a few hundred thousand clones, 80% to 90% seen once. The sample consisted of PBMCs or T cells enriched from blood (not recorded which). Receptors originate from a woman aged 18-35 years who had recovered from COVID-19.

The chain combines TRBV11-2 with TRBJ2-7, with D unresolved. This CDR3 contains 13 residues. Trimming left V 1 base short and J 9 bases short, with 13 bases between. The germline V gene encodes CDR1 SGHAT and CDR2 FQNNGV. As DNA, the CDR3 is TGTGCCAGCAGCTTAGTTGAGGCCCCCCGGCAGTACTTC. Its translation is CASSLVEAPRQYF.

This clone appeared a single time. V is TRBV30 and J is TRBJ1-2; TRBD1 matches at 9 bases. Germline CDR1 GTSNPN, CDR2 SVGIG (reference sequence). J gave up 4 bases and V 3 bases, and 9 bases lay outside the gene matches. This CDR3 spans 15 amino acids. DNA for the CDR3: TGTGCCTGGAGACCCACAGGGGGCTTTTTCTATGGCTACACCTTC. Residues: CAWRPTGGFFYGYTF.

The rearrangement links TRBV29-1 to TRBJ2-2, with D hard to call. Trimming took off 4 bases at V and 6 bases at J, with 6 bases between the two ends. CDR1 is SQVTM and CDR2 is ANQGSEA in the germline V gene. CDR3 length: 11 residues. DNA of the CDR3: TGCAGCGTTGGGCTGGCCGGGGAGCTGTTTTTT. It encodes CSVGLAGELFF.

This chain joins TRBV15 and TRBJ2-2; D call uncertain. CDR1 LNHNV and CDR2 YYDKDF come from the germline V gene (reference sequence). CDR3 size: 15 residues. Deletions cut 0 bases from V and 2 bases from J, with 7 bases between. The CDR3 loop reads CATSREVANTGELFF. For the CDR3, the DNA is TGTGCCACCAGCAGAGAAGTAGCTAACACCGGGGAGCTGTTTTTT.

V is TRBV28 and J is TRBJ1-6; tentatively, D is TRBD1 (5 bases). Trimming shortened V by 6 bases and J by 7 bases, and 16 bases separated the two germline ends. Germline assignment: CDR1 MDHEN and CDR2 SYDVKM. The CDR3 is made up of 15 amino acids. The CDR3 DNA reads as TGTGCCAGCAGCCTCCACCGGGACTCAAATTCACCCCTCCACTTT. This sequence encodes CASSLHRDSNSPLHF.

The CDR3 region has the DNA TGCGCCAGCAGCTTGGCGCCAGATCAGCCCCAGCATTTT. It codes for CASSLAPDQPQHF. This chain uses TRBV5-1 with TRBJ1-5; no clear D gene. Looked up from germline, CDR1 is SGHRS and CDR2 is YFSETQ. The V and J ends lost 0 bases and 5 bases respectively, with 6 bases between them. The CDR3 covers 13 residues.

V usage is TRBV4-1 and J usage is TRBJ2-1, with 10 bases fitting TRBD2. J lost 6 bases, V lost 2 bases, and 4 bases had no gene match. The CDR3 spans 15 residues. Germline V gene data show CDR1 as MGHRA and CDR2 as YSYEKL. DNA of the CDR3: TGCGCCAGCAGCCAAACTAGCGGGAATTCCAATGAGCAGTTCTTC. Protein product: CASSQTSGNSNEQFF.

The gene calls are TRBV5-1 and TRBJ2-1, with 8 bases matching TRBD2. This CDR3 is built from 17 residues. After removal of 4 bases from V and 1 base from J, the junction contained 10 bases not matched to a gene. Germline V lookup: CDR1 SGHRS, CDR2 YFSETQ. The CDR3 region has the DNA TGCGCCAGCAGCAAAAGACTAGCGCAGTCTTCCTACAATGAGCAGTTCTTC. Protein product: CASSKRLAQSSYNEQFF.

The chain employs TRBV10-2 and TRBJ1-6, with 8 bases identical to TRBD1. The junction had 18 bases not matched to a gene; V was cut back by 1 base and J by 4 bases. Germline assignment: CDR1 WSHSY and CDR2 SAAADI. This CDR3 region has 21 residues. CDR3 coding DNA: TGCGCCAGCAGTGAGTTTCTTCGGACAGGGCTTATAGATTATTATAATTCACCCCTCCACTTT. Translated: CASSEFLRTGLIDYYNSPLHF.

V gene TRBV7-2 combines with J gene TRBJ2-1; D is possibly TRBD2 (6 bases). CDR3 length: 17 amino acids. Germline loops: CDR1 SGHTA, CDR2 FQGNSA. V gave up 3 bases and J gave up 0 bases, with 15 bases separating them. As DNA, the CDR3 is TGTGCCAGCAGCTTGAATCCCTCCGGGAGCTCCTACAATGAGCAGTTCTTC. It encodes CASSLNPSGSSYNEQFF.

V usage is TRBV24-1 and J usage is TRBJ2-3, with unresolved D. This CDR3 region has 13 residues. V was clipped by 4 bases and J by 2 bases, with 6 bases between them. In germline, CDR1 is KGHDR, CDR2 SFDVKD. In DNA form, the CDR3 reads TGTGCCACCAGTGACCGGGTCACAGATACGCAGTATTTT. Its protein is CATSDRVTDTQYF.